The 12 T cell receptor beta chains below were found in one sample sequenced in a study of CD8+CD57+ T cells in acquired aplastic anemia. Template material for TCR beta VDJ and CDR3 profiling consisted of genomic DNA. Using its own MiXCR run on the reads, TCRdb lists one record per CDR3 protein. The table includes some 130,000 distinct CDR3 sequences, around 48% detected once. Material: sorted CD4+, CD8+, or CD8+CD57+ T cells (not recorded which) from PBMCs. The receptors were sampled from a human donor in good health, serving as a control.

In this sample, this clonotype turned up many times. The chain couples TRBV20-1 to TRBJ2-7, with TRBD2 as a possible D gene (5 bases). The germline V gene encodes CDR1 DFQATT and CDR2 SNEGSKA (reference sequence). The CDR3 contains 13 residues. The CDR3 protein is CSLGSGSSYEQYF. The CDR3 DNA reads TGCAGCCTAGGGTCGGGGAGCTCCTACGAGCAGTACTTC.

This clonotype was seen repeatedly, ten times or more. The chain carries TRBV24-1 and TRBJ2-1, with TRBD2 matching 15 bases. This CDR3 has 19 residues. Germline assignment: CDR1 KGHDR and CDR2 SFDVKD. Trimming took 4 bases from V and 1 from J; bases not matched to a gene: 7. The DNA for the CDR3 is TGTGCCACCAGTGAGAAACCGGGACTAGCGGGGGGATCCTACAATGAGCAGTTCTTC. The encoded protein is CATSEKPGLAGGSYNEQFF.

This clonotype was seen at least ten times. The rearrangement uses TRBV11-3 and TRBJ2-7; 8 bases are shared with TRBD1. This CDR3 contains 15 residues. The germline CDR1 and CDR2 sequences are SGHNT and YENEEA. V dropped 1 base and J dropped 5; count of bases not matched to a gene: 7. DNA of the CDR3: TGTGCCAGCAGCTTAGGCGGACAGGGAGCCCACGAGCAGTACTTC. As protein: CASSLGGQGAHEQYF.

This clonotype was recorded many times. The chain uses TRBV6-1 and TRBJ1-3, with D possibly being TRBD1 (5 bases). The CDR3 loop spans 17 amino acids. Trimming removed 0 bases from V and 4 bases from J, with 16 bases in between. Germline V gene lookup returns CDR1 MNHNS and CDR2 SASEGT. The CDR3 region is CASSEALGADLGNTIYF. The CDR3 DNA reads TGTGCCAGCAGTGAAGCGCTCGGGGCGGATCTAGGAAACACCATATATTTT.

The rearrangement links TRBV2 to TRBJ2-7; D is perhaps TRBD1 (6 bases). Trimming took 5 bases from V and 3 from J, leaving 17 bases between them. There are 15 residues in the CDR3. CDR1 is SNHLY and CDR2 is FYNNEI in the germline V gene. CDR3 residues: CASSLLWAGDYEQYF. CDR3 DNA sequence: TGTGCCAGCAGTCTCCTCTGGGCAGGGGACTACGAGCAGTACTTC.

The gene calls are TRBV10-3 and TRBJ1-6; TRBD1 agrees at 8 bases. Germline-derived CDR1 and CDR2 are ENHRY and SYGVKD. V lost 7 bases, J lost 10 bases, and 18 bases stayed unmatched. The CDR3 runs to 17 residues. CDR3 sequence: CAITSLTGTGYRSPLHF. The CDR3 nucleotides read TGTGCCATCACCAGCTTGACAGGGACAGGATATCGATCACCCCTCCACTTT.

The genes are TRBV29-1 and TRBJ2-7; D possibly corresponds to TRBD2 (5 bases). The germline V gene encodes CDR1 SQVTM and CDR2 ANQGSEA. V lost 7 bases to trimming and J lost 2 bases, with 12 bases between them. CDR3 length equals 12 residues. CDR3 residues: CSAGRGTYEQYF. The CDR3 region has the DNA TGCAGCGCCGGACGGGGAACCTACGAGCAGTACTTC.

This clonotype was seen repeatedly, ten times or more. The chain carries TRBV20-1 and TRBJ1-2; D ambiguous. The CDR3 runs to 13 residues. The V gene's germline CDR1 is DFQATT and CDR2 SNEGSKA (reference sequence). The CDR3 loop reads CSLKVGFNYGYTF. DNA for the CDR3: TGCAGCCTGAAGGTTGGATTTAACTATGGCTACACCTTC.

The chain couples TRBV20-1 to TRBJ2-1; TRBD1 agrees at 11 bases. V was pared by 2 bases and J by 10 bases, with 10 bases of the junction left unmatched. The germline CDR1 and CDR2 sequences are DFQATT and SNEGSKA (reference sequence). The CDR3 has 15 amino acids. The CDR3 sequence is CSARHGTGGLREQFF. The CDR3 DNA is TGCAGTGCTAGACACGGGACAGGGGGGCTCAGGGAGCAGTTCTTC.

The CDR3: CASKTGENYGYTF. CDR3 DNA sequence: TGTGCCAGTAAGACAGGGGAGAACTATGGCTACACCTTC. The chain recombines TRBV2 with TRBJ1-2; 8 bases align to TRBD1. This CDR3 comprises 13 residues. V lost 9 bases and J lost 2; bases outside the gene matches: 5. CDR1 is SNHLY and CDR2 is FYNNEI in the germline V gene.

The gene calls are TRBV10-3 and TRBJ1-2, with D maybe TRBD1 (5 bases). This CDR3 has 12 residues. CDR1 and CDR2 (germline): ENHRY, SYGVKD. V lost 4 bases and J lost 7, with 10 bases in between. In DNA, the CDR3 is TGTGCCATCAGTGTTTCCCAGGGTGGCTACACCTTC. It is translated as CAISVSQGGYTF.

Many counts were recorded for this clonotype. The V call is TRBV4-2, the J call TRBJ1-4, with TRBD1 matching over 8 bases. CDR3 length: 16 amino acids. CDR1 is LGHNA, CDR2 YNFKEQ, per germline. V lost 4 bases and J lost 3; bases outside the gene matches: 7. CDR3 in DNA: TGTGCCAGCAGCCCTCACCCACAGGGGGCTAATGAAAAACTGTTTTTT. Its translation: CASSPHPQGANEKLFF.